The entry below gives a single T cell receptor beta chain sequence along with its context. The antigen is undetermined. The CDR3 consists of 13 residues. The germline V gene has CDR1 SGHTA and CDR2 FQGNSA. V was clipped by 3 bases and J by 8 bases, with 11 bases between them. The time point was: week 23, last vaccination. A single vaccine dose contained 300 ug of mutant IDH1 20-mer peptide, and topical imiquimod was used with it. There were new WHO grade 3 or 4 astrocytomas in the donors, and these were IDH1-mutant and ATRX-lost. This sample stems from a study of a mutant IDH1 vaccine in newly diagnosed glioma. TCRdb keeps only in-frame clones here, not all; method: immunoSEQ multiplex PCR. The repertoire has tens of thousands of clones, approximately 72% of them found once; the top ten carry less than 6.5%.

This chain links TRBV7-2 with TRBJ1-5; no clear D. The sequencing used PBMCs, collected from a glioma patient whose treatment included an IDH1 peptide vaccine. This receptor was taken from a man aged 45 to 65 with glioma. The CDR3 DNA sequence: TGTGCCAGCAGCTTGGGAGCTCTTGAGCCCCAGCATTTT. This gives the protein CASSLGALEPQHF. Based on the CDR3 plus reference TRBV7-2 and TRBJ1-5, the full variable domain is GAGVSQSPSNKVTEKGKDVELRCDPISGHTALYWYRQSLGQGLEFLIYFQGNSAPDKSGLPSDRFSAERTGGSVSTLTIQRTQQEDSAVYLCASSLGALEPQHFGDGTRLSIL.